This TCR beta chain was profiled in a study of shared clonotypes between healthy human individuals. Assay: immunoSEQ multiplex PCR; the TCRdb copy retains only in-frame clones and omits some. Seen here are around 2.5 million clones, 93% observed once, and the top ten hold approximately 0.37%. CDR3 length: 16 residues. Between the trimmed V and J ends, which lost 3 bases and 5 bases, there was a span of 19 bases. Germline V gives CDR1 SGHAT, CDR2 FQNNGV. This clonotype originated in a man aged 18 to 29 in good health. Some clones in this sample may be carry-over from other donors' samples. The gene calls are TRBV11-2 and TRBJ2-5; the D gene is possibly TRBD1 (6 bases). Sequencing used naive CD4+ T cells from PBMCs. The subset: CD45RA+ positively selected. DNA for the CDR3: TGTGCCAGCAGCTTTTATCGAGGGGGTTTAGGGGAGACCCAGTACTTC. Translation: CASSFYRGGLGETQYF. The full variable domain, in which reference TRBV11-2 and TRBJ2-5 provide the parts outside the CDR3, is EAGVAQSPRYKIIEKRQSVAFWCNPISGHATLYWYQQILGQGPKLLIQFQNNGVVDDSQLPKDRFSAERLKGVDSTLKIQPAKLEDSAVYLCASSFYRGGLGETQYFGPGTRLLVL.